What follows is one T cell receptor (beta chain) and its context. The data were taken from a study of Ad26.COV2.S vaccination and SARS-CoV-2 variants. This CDR3 is built from 13 residues. Looked up from germline, CDR1 is MNHEY and CDR2 is SMNVEV (reference sequence). V lost 5 bases to trimming and J lost 6 bases; unmatched junction nucleotides: 7. The treatment here: roughly 19 received Ad26.COV2.S at low or high dose, single or two shots; 5 received placebo; per-sample allocation not given. Sampling was performed 63 days after the first vaccine or placebo injection. The method was immunoSEQ multiplex PCR; TCRdb's version includes in-frame clones alone and lacks a portion of them. Here the sample spans about 440,000 clones, less than 95% being singletons.

The chain employs TRBV27 and TRBJ2-7, with 7 bases fitting TRBD1. This clonotype originated in a person aged 18-60 years who received the Ad26.COV2.S COVID-19 vaccine or a placebo. Material: peripheral blood, obtained in a trial of Ad26.COV2.S vaccine versus placebo. CDR3 amino acids: CASSPGQDVEQYF. The CDR3 bases are TGTGCCAGCAGTCCAGGACAGGATGTCGAGCAGTACTTC.